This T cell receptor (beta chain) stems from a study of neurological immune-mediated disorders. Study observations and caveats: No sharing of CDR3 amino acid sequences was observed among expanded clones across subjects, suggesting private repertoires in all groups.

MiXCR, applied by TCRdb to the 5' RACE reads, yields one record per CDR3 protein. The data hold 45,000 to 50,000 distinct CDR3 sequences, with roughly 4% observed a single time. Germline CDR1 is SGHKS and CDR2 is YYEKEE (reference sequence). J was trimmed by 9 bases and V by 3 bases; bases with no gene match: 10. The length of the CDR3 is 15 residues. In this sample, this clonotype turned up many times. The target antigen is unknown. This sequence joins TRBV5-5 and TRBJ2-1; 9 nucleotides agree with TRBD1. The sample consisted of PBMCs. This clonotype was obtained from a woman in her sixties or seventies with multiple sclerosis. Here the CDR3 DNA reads TGTGCCAGCAGCTCCCGGACAGGGGATTGGGGTGAGCAGTTCTTC. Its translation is CASSSRTGDWGEQFF.